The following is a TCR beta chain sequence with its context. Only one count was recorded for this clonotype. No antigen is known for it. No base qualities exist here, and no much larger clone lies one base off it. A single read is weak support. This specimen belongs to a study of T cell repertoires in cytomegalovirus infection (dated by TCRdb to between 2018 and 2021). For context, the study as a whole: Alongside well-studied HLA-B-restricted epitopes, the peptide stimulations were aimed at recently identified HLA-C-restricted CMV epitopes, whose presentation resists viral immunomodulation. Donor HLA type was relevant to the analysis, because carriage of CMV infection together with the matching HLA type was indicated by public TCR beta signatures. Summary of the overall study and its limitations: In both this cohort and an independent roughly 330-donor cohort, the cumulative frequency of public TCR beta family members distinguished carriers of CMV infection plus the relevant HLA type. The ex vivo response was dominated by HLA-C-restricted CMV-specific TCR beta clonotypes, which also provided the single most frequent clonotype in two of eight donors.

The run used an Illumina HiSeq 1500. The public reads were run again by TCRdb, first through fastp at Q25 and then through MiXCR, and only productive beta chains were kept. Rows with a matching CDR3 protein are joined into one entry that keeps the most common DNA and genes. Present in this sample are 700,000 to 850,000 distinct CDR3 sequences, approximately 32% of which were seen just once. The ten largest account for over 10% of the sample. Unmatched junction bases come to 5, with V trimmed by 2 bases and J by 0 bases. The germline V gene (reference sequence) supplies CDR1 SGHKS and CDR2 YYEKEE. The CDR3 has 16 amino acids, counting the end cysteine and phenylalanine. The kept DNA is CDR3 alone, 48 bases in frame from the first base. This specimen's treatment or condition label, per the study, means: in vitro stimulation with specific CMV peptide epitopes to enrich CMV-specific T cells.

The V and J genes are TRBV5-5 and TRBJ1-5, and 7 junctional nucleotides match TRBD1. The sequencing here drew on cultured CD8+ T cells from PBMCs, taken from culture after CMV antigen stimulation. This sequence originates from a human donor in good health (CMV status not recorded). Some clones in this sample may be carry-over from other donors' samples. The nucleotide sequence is TGTGCCAGCAGCTTCGGACAGGCGGCTAGCAATCAGCCCCAGCATTTT. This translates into CASSFGQAASNQPQHF.